A selection of T cell receptor beta chains follows, all from one sample in a study of T cell changes during pregnancy in multiple sclerosis. Assay used: immunoSEQ multiplex PCR; TCRdb lists only in-frame clones, some missing. Among around 39,000 clones, 92% were seen once, and the ten largest hold 26%. The sequenced sample was CD8+ T cells from peripheral blood mononuclear cells, obtained before pregnancy. These receptors were taken from a female donor with multiple sclerosis, enrolled in a pregnancy study. Each CDR3 is given with its conserved first and last residue.

TRBV6-1	TRBJ2-3	CASSEGGTGTDTQYF
TRBV15	TRBJ1-3	CATSDGHPSLTIYF
TRBV27	TRBJ1-6	CASRLSSSYNSPLHF
TRBV29-1	TRBJ2-2	CSGHGTGEHGELFF
TRBV5-5	TRBJ2-7	CASSLGAYEQYF
TRBV4-1	TRBJ1-6	CASSSQLNSPLHF
TRBV27	TRBJ2-2	CASSLSGGRTGELFF
TRBV5-4	TRBJ2-5	CASSLQAGGLQETQYF
TRBV7-6	TRBJ2-1	CASSLNIGGGSYNEQFF
TRBV19	TRBJ2-7	CASSILPSGGVSYEQYF